The 21 T cell receptor beta chains below were found in one sample sequenced in a study of spatial heterogeneity in lung cancer. Using its own MiXCR run on the 5' RACE reads, TCRdb lists one record per CDR3 protein. Counted here are some 87,000 distinct CDR3 sequences, roughly 10% occurring once; the ten biggest clones make up 6.9%. Time point given: sample taken at primary tumor resection. Whole RNA was taken from tumor, nontumor lung or frozen PBMC; it was then sequenced unsorted. The specimen was PBMCs, collected at surgery. The receptors come from a male donor with early-stage non-small cell lung cancer.

This clonotype was counted between two and nine times. The gene calls are TRBV11-2 and TRBJ2-1; 8 positions match TRBD1. CDR3 length equals 15 residues. Germline assignment: CDR1 SGHAT and CDR2 FQNNGV. J lost 2 bases, V lost 5 bases, and 5 bases had no gene match. CDR3 coding DNA: TGTGCCAGCAGCCGGCGACAGGGGCCCTACAATGAGCAGTTCTTC. It yields the protein CASSRRQGPYNEQFF.

This clonotype was counted between two and nine times. The genes are TRBV6-2 or TRBV6-3 and TRBJ2-3; D remains unclear. Germline V lookup: CDR1 MNHEY, CDR2 SVGEGT. Trimming shortened V by 6 bases and J by 0 bases, and 13 bases separated the two germline ends. This CDR3 region has 15 residues. The CDR3 loop is CASSRTHPSTDTQYF. The CDR3 nucleotides are TGTGCCAGCAGCCGGACGCATCCTAGCACAGATACGCAGTATTTT.

This chain's CDR3 is CSARDRQGGTDTQYF. CDR3 DNA sequence: TGCAGTGCTAGAGATCGACAGGGAGGCACAGATACGCAGTATTTT. The gene calls are TRBV20-1 and TRBJ2-3; 7 bases agree with TRBD1. This CDR3 comprises 15 residues. The V and J ends lost 0 bases and 1 base, in that order; junction bases with no gene match: 4. Germline V gene data show CDR1 as DFQATT and CDR2 as SNEGSKA (reference sequence).

This chain links TRBV25-1 with TRBJ2-5; the match to TRBD2 covers 9 bases. The germline V gene encodes CDR1 MGHDK and CDR2 SYGVNS. The CDR3 runs 16 residues. V lost 4 bases and J lost 4; bases outside the gene matches: 10. The CDR3 is CASSGQLAGAGETQYF. In nucleotides, the CDR3 is TGTGCCAGCAGTGGACAATTAGCGGGGGCCGGAGAGACCCAGTACTTC.

The chain uses TRBV10-3 and TRBJ2-1, with 7 positions matching TRBD2. The CDR3 is made up of 12 amino acids. Germline V CDR1 and CDR2: ENHRY, SYGVKD. V gave up 5 bases and J gave up 9 bases; unmatched junction bases: 4. DNA of the CDR3: TGTGCCATCAGTCCTTGGGAGGGTGAGCAGTTCTTC. Its translation is CAISPWEGEQFF.

V is TRBV6-1 and J is TRBJ2-3; D is undetermined. The CDR3 totals 11 residues. V was shortened by 8 bases and J by 4 bases, with 7 bases between the two germline ends. Germline values: CDR1 MNHNS, CDR2 SASEGT. The DNA for the CDR3 is TGTGCCAGCGGGGTTGCAGATACGCAGTATTTT. This sequence encodes CASGVADTQYF.

The rearrangement links TRBV3-1 to TRBJ2-3, with 9 bases matching TRBD2. This CDR3 has 16 amino acids. The V and J ends lost 2 bases and 2 bases, in that order; junction bases with no gene match: 5. Germline CDR1 LGHDT, CDR2 YNNKEL (reference sequence). The CDR3 loop is CASSQKGGRATDTQYF. The DNA of the CDR3 is TGTGCCAGCAGCCAAAAGGGCGGGAGGGCCACAGATACGCAGTATTTT.

The chain has TRBV29-1 and TRBJ2-7; weak D call: TRBD2 (6 bases). The CDR3 length is 14 residues. Germline CDR1 and CDR2: SQVTM and ANQGSEA. V lost 6 bases and J lost 2, with 17 bases in between. The CDR3 sequence is CSVKWRAGPYEQYF. CDR3 coding DNA: TGCAGCGTAAAGTGGAGGGCCGGCCCCTACGAGCAGTACTTC.

This clonotype occurred many times. The chain combines TRBV10-3 with TRBJ2-3; D might be TRBD1 (6 bases). CDR3 length: 13 residues. Germline V gene sequence: CDR1 ENHRY, CDR2 SYGVKD. The ends were cut back, 9 bases at V and 0 bases at J, with 10 bases in the middle. The chain's CDR3 is CAIGGGSTDTQYF. Written as DNA, the CDR3 is TGTGCCATTGGGGGCGGTAGCACAGATACGCAGTATTTT.

This rearrangement joins TRBV7-9 to TRBJ2-2; D is possibly TRBD1 (6 bases). Per germline, CDR1 SEHNR and CDR2 FQNEAQ (reference sequence). V lost 5 bases and J 4 bases, leaving 8 bases between the germline ends. This CDR3 spans 13 amino acids. In nucleotides, the CDR3 is TGTGCCAGCAGCCCAGGGGTCACCGGGGAGCTGTTTTTT. It translates to CASSPGVTGELFF. Drawing the rest from reference TRBV7-9 and TRBJ2-2, the complete variable domain is DTGVSQNPRHKITKRGQNVTFRCDPISEHNRLYWYRQTLGQGPEFLTYFQNEAQLEKSRLLSDRFSAERPKGSFSTLEIQRTEQGDSAMYLCASSPGVTGELFFGEGSRLTVL.

This clonotype was seen only a few times. The chain is built from TRBV29-1 and TRBJ2-7; D possibly corresponds to TRBD1 (6 bases). The length of the CDR3 is 14 residues. CDR1 is SQVTM, CDR2 ANQGSEA, per germline. Trimming stripped 7 bases from V and 3 bases from J, with 19 bases between. The CDR3 DNA is TGCAGCGCCTCGTCAGGGGACCCCCTCTACGAGCAGTACTTC. Its protein product is CSASSGDPLYEQYF.

A few counts support this clonotype. The V and J genes are TRBV7-3 and TRBJ2-3; 12 positions match TRBD2. V dropped 5 bases and J dropped 0; count of bases not matched to a gene: 12. The CDR3 is made up of 19 amino acids. From germline, CDR1 is SGHTA and CDR2 FQGTGA. For the CDR3, the DNA is TGTGCCAGCAGCCCTCGGAAGACTAGCGGGAGAGCTAGCACAGATACGCAGTATTTT. It translates to CASSPRKTSGRASTDTQYF.

This clonotype was counted a few times. This rearrangement joins TRBV5-1 to TRBJ1-1, with 7 nucleotides matching TRBD1. Losses at the gene ends were 4 bases for V and 4 bases for J; bases not matched to a gene: 13. Looked up from germline, CDR1 is SGHRS and CDR2 is YFSETQ. This CDR3 comprises 16 residues. CDR3 nucleotides: TGCGCCAGCAGCGTGAGCCCGGGACAGCGCGGCACTGAAGCTTTCTTT. Protein product: CASSVSPGQRGTEAFF.

This clonotype was seen ten or more times. The chain is built from TRBV12-3 or TRBV12-4 and TRBJ2-3; D may be TRBD2 (5 bases). The CDR3 runs to 16 residues. Trimming left V 8 bases short and J 1 base short, with 19 bases between. The CDR3 is CASEVTGREGTDTQYF. The CDR3, as DNA: TGTGCCAGCGAAGTGACCGGACGGGAAGGCACAGATACGCAGTATTTT.

The DNA for the CDR3 is TGTGCCAGCAGTACCCCTAGCTGGGGGAATAAAGTCCTGGACAATGAGCAGTTCTTC. Translating it yields CASSTPSWGNKVLDNEQFF. This chain connects TRBV28 to TRBJ2-1; D could derive from TRBD1 or TRBD2 (5 bases each). Trimming left V 5 bases short and J 5 bases short, with 28 bases between. Germline loops: CDR1 MDHEN, CDR2 SYDVKM. CDR3 length: 19 amino acids.

The V gene is TRBV29-1, the J gene TRBJ2-7; 8 bases map to TRBD2. The CDR3 runs to 14 residues. J was trimmed by 7 bases and V by 4 bases; bases with no gene match: 12. From germline, CDR1 is SQVTM and CDR2 ANQGSEA. The CDR3 DNA follows: TGCAGCGTTGGGACACCGGGACTAGGATTAGAGCAGTACTTC. This codes for CSVGTPGLGLEQYF.

This clonotype occurred many times. This chain uses TRBV5-1 with TRBJ2-5; TRBD1 matches 9 bases. Germline loops: CDR1 SGHRS, CDR2 YFSETQ. The CDR3 is made up of 15 amino acids. Losses at the gene ends were 3 bases for V and 5 bases for J; bases not matched to a gene: 8. The CDR3 DNA sequence: TGCGCCAGCAGCTCCCGGGACAGGGTACCGGAGACCCAGTACTTC. This encodes CASSSRDRVPETQYF.

The chain couples TRBV7-9 to TRBJ2-5; 10 bases fit TRBD2. The CDR3 runs to 16 residues. The V and J ends lost 3 bases and 1 base, in that order; junction bases with no gene match: 5. Germline V gene data show CDR1 as SEHNR and CDR2 as FQNEAQ (reference sequence). CDR3 in amino acids: CASSFSRTSGQETQYF. The DNA of the CDR3 is TGTGCCAGCAGCTTTTCAAGGACTAGCGGCCAAGAGACCCAGTACTTC.

At least ten counts were recorded for this clonotype. The genes are TRBV29-1 and TRBJ1-1; no firm D call. V dropped 7 bases and J dropped 0 bases, with 15 bases sitting between them. From germline, CDR1 is SQVTM and CDR2 ANQGSEA. The length of the CDR3 is 14 residues. CDR3 sequence (DNA): TGCAGCGCCCGCGGCGGAGGAATGAACACTGAAGCTTTCTTT. Protein sequence: CSARGGGMNTEAFF.

This clonotype was detected many times. The chain combines TRBV7-8 with TRBJ2-3, with D perhaps matching TRBD1 (6 bases). This CDR3 contains 14 residues. V was trimmed by 5 bases and J by 5 bases, leaving 14 bases between them. The germline V gene has CDR1 SGHVS and CDR2 FQNEAQ. The CDR3 DNA is TGTGCCAGCAGCCCACGGACAGATGGAGATACGCAGTATTTT. Its protein product is CASSPRTDGDTQYF.

The rearrangement joins TRBV29-1 to TRBJ2-3; D is possibly TRBD1 (6 bases). From germline, CDR1 is SQVTM and CDR2 ANQGSEA. V was cut by 6 bases and J by 4 bases, with 14 bases left in between. CDR3 length: 13 amino acids. The DNA for the CDR3 is TGCAGCGTGGGGGCACCGAGGGCAGATACGCAGTATTTT. Amino acid sequence: CSVGAPRADTQYF.